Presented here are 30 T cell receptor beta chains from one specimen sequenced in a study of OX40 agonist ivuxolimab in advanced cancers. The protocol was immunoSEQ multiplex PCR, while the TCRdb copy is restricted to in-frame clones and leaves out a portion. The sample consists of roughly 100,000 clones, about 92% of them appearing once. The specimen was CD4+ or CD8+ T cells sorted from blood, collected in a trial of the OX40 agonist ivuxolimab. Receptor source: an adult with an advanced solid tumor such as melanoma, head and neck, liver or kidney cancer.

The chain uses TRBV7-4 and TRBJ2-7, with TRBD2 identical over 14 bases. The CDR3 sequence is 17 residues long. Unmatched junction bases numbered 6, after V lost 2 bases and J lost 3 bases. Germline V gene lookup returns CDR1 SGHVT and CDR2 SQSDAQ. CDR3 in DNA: TGTGCCAGCAGCTTAAGTAAAGGGACTAGCGGGAGCTACGAGCAGTACGTC. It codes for CASSLSKGTSGSYEQYV.

CDR3 sequence reads: CAISDAEGDGWNTEAFF. The DNA for the CDR3 is TGTGCCATCAGTGACGCGGAGGGGGACGGATGGAACACTGAAGCTTTCTTT. V usage is TRBV10-3 and J usage is TRBJ1-1; D might be TRBD1 (6 bases). CDR1 and CDR2 from the germline V gene are ENHRY and SYGVKD. V gave up 3 bases and J gave up 1 base, with 18 bases separating them. CDR3 length: 17 amino acids.

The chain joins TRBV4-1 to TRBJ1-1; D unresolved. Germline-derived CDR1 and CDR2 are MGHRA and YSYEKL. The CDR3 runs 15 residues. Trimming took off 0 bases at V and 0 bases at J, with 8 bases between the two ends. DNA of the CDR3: TGCGCCAGCAGCCAAGATCCCGCTTTGAACACTGAAGCTTTCTTT. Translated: CASSQDPALNTEAFF.

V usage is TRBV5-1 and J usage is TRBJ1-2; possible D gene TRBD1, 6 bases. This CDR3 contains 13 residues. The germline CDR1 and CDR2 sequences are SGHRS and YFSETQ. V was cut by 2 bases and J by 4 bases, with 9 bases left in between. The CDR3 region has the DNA TGCGCCAGCAGCTTAGGGACAACCTATGGCTACACCTTC. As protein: CASSLGTTYGYTF.

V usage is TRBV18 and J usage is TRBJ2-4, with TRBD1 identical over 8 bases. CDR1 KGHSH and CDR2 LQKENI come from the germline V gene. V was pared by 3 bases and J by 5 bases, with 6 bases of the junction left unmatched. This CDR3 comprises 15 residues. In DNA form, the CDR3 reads TGTGCCAGCTCACCGGTCGGACAGGGACAAAACATTCAGTACTTC. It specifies CASSPVGQGQNIQYF. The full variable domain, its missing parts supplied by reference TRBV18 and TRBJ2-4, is NAGVMQNPRHLVRRRGQEARLRCSPMKGHSHVYWYRQLPEEGLKFMVYLQKENIIDESGMPKERFSAEFPKEGPSILRIQQVVRGDSAAYFCASSPVGQGQNIQYFGAGTRLSVL.

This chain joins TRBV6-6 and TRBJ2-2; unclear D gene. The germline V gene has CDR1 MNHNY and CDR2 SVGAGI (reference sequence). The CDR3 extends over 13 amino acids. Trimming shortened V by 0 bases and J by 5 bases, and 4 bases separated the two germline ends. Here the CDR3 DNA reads TGTGCCAGCAGTTACTCCATGACCGGGGAGCTGTTTTTT. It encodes CASSYSMTGELFF.

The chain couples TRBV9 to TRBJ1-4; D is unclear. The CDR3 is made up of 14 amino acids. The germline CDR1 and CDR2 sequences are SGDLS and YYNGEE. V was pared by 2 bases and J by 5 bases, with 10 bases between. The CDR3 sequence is CASSVAPLNEKLFF. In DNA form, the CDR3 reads TGTGCCAGCAGCGTGGCACCATTAAATGAAAAACTGTTTTTT.

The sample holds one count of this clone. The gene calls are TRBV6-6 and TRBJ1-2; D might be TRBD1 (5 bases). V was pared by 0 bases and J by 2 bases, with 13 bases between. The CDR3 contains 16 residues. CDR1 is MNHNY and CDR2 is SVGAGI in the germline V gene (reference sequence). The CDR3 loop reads CASSYSLRTNNYGYTF. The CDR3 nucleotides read TGTGCCAGCAGTTACTCATTAAGGACAAACAACTATGGCTACACCTTC.

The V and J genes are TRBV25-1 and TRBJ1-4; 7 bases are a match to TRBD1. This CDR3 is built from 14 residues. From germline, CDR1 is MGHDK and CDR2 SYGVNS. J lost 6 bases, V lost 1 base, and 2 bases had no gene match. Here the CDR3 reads CASSESGQDEKLFF. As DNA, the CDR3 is TGTGCCAGCAGTGAATCCGGACAGGATGAAAAACTGTTTTTT.

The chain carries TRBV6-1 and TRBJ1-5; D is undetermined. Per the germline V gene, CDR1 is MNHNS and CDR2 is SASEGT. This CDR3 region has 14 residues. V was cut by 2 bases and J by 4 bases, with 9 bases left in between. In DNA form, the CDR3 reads TGTGCCAGCAGTGAAAATTGGGATAATCAGCCCCAGCATTTT. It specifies CASSENWDNQPQHF.

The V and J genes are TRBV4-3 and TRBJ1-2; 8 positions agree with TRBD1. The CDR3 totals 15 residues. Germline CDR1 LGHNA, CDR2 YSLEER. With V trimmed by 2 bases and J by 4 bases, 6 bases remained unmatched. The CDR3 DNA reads TGCGCCAGCAGCCAACGGACAGGGTCAGGCTATGGCTACACCTTC. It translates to CASSQRTGSGYGYTF.

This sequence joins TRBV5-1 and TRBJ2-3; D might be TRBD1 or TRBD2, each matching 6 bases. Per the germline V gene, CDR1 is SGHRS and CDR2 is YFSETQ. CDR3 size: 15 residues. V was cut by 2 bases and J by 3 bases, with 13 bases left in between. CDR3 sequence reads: CASSFAQGGTDTQYF. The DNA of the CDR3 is TGCGCCAGCAGCTTTGCACAGGGAGGTACAGATACGCAGTATTTT.

The CDR3 DNA is TGTGCCAGCAGCGAGGGACTTCCGAAATCCTACGAGCAGTACTTC. It specifies CASSEGLPKSYEQYF. V usage is TRBV6-1 and J usage is TRBJ2-7, with TRBD2 as a possible D gene (6 bases). Per germline, CDR1 MNHNS and CDR2 SASEGT. This CDR3 is 15 amino acids long. The V end was cut by 6 bases, the J end by 1 base, with 16 bases between.

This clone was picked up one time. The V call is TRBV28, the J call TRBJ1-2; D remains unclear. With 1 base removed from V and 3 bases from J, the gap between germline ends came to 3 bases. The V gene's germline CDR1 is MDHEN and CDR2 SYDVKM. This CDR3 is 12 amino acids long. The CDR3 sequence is CASSLSDYGYTF. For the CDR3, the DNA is TGTGCCAGCAGTTTATCGGACTATGGCTACACCTTC.

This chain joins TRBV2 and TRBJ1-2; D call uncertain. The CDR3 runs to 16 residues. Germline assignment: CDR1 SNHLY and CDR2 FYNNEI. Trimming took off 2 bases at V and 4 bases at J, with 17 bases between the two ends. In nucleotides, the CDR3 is TGTGCCAGCAGTGAAAACAGTCGATGGGTCGGCTATGGCTACACCTTC. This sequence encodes CASSENSRWVGYGYTF. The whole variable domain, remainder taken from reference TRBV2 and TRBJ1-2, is EPEVTQTPSHQVTQMGQEVILRCVPISNHLYFYWYRQILGQKVEFLVSFYNNEISEKSEIFDDQFSVERPDGSNFTLKIRSTKLEDSAMYFCASSENSRWVGYGYTFGSGTRLTVV.

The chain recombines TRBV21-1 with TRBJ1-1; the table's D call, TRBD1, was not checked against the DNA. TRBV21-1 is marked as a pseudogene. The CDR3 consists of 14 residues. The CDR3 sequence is CASSISGTGGLAFF. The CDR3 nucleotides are TGTGCCAGCAGCATCTCGGGGACAGGGGGTTTAGCTTTCTTT.

As DNA, the CDR3 is TGTGCCAGCAGTTACGGGGGGGGCTCTGGAAACACCATATATTTT. Translating gives CASSYGGGSGNTIYF. The chain joins TRBV6-6 to TRBJ1-3, with D perhaps matching TRBD1 (5 bases). The CDR3 has 15 amino acids. The V end lost 2 bases, the J end lost 0 bases, and 8 bases lay between the germline ends. Germline assignment: CDR1 MNHNY and CDR2 SVGAGI (reference sequence).

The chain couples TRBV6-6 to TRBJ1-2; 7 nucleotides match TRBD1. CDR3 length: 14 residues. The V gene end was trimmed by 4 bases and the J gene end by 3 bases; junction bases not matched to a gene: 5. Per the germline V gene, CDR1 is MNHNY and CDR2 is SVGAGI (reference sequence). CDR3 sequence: CASSSRDRDYGYTF. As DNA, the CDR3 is TGTGCCAGCAGTTCCCGGGACAGAGACTATGGCTACACCTTC.

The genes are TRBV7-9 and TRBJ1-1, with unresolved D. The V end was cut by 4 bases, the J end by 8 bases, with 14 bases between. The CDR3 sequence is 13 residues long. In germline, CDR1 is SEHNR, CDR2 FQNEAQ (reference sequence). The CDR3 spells CASSYSGATEAFF. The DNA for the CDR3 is TGTGCCAGCAGCTACTCAGGTGCGACGGAAGCTTTCTTT.

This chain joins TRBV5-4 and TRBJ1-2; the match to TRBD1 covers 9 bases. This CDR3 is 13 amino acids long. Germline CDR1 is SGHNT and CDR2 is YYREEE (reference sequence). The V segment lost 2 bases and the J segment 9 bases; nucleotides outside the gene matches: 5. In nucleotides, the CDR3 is TGTGCCAGCAGCTTCCCACAGGGGGCAAGCTACACCTTC. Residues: CASSFPQGASYTF. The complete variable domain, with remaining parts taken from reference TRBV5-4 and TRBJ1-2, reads ETGVTQSPTHLIKTRGQQVTLRCSSQSGHNTVSWYQQALGQGPQFIFQYYREEENGRGNFPPRFSGLQFPNYSSELNVNALELDDSALYLCASSFPQGASYTFGSGTRLTVV.

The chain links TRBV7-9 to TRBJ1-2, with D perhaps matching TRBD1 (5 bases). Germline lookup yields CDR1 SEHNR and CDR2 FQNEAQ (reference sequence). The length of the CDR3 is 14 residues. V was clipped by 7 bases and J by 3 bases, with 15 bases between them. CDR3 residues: CASTPDSSYYGYTF. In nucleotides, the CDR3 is TGTGCCAGCACACCTGACAGTAGTTACTATGGCTACACCTTC.

The CDR3 DNA sequence: TGTGCCAGCAGCAAAGCGCTTTGGGGGGGAGGGCCCGACCATGAGCAGTTCTTC. Translated, it gives CASSKALWGGGPDHEQFF. The V call is TRBV21-1, the J call TRBJ2-1; the table gives TRBD2 as D, unverified against the DNA. TRBV21-1 is deemed a pseudogene. The CDR3 is 18 amino acids.

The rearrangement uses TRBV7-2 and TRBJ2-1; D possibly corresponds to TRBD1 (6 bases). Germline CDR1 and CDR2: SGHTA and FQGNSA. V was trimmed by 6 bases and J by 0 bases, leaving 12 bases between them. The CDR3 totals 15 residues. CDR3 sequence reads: CASRSTGSSYNEQFF. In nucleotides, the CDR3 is TGTGCCAGCAGATCAACAGGGAGCTCCTACAATGAGCAGTTCTTC. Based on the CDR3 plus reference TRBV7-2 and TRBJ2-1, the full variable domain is GAGVSQSPSNKVTEKGKDVELRCDPISGHTALYWYRQSLGQGLEFLIYFQGNSAPDKSGLPSDRFSAERTGGSVSTLTIQRTQQEDSAVYLCASRSTGSSYNEQFFGPGTRLTVL.

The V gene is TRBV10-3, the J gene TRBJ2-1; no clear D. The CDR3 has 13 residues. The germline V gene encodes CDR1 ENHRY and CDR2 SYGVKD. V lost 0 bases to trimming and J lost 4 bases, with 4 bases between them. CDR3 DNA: TGTGCCATCAGTGAGTCGAGGTACAATGAGCAGTTCTTC. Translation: CAISESRYNEQFF.

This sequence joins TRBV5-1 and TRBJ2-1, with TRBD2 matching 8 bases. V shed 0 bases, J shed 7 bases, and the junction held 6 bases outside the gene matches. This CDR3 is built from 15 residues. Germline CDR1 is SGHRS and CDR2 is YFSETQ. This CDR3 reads CASSLDGGARNEQFF. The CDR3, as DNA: TGCGCCAGCAGCTTGGACGGGGGGGCCCGAAATGAGCAGTTCTTC.

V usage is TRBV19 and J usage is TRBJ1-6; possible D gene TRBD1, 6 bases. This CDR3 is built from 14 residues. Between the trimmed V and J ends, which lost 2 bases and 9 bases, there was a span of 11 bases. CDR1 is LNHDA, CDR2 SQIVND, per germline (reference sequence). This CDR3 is CASSIRGGTSPLHF. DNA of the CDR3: TGTGCCAGTAGTATACGAGGGGGTACTTCACCCCTCCACTTT.

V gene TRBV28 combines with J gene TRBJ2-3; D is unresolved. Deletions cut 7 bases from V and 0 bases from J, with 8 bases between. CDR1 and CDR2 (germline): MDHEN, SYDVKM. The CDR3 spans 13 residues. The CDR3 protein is CASKVGSTDTQYF. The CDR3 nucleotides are TGTGCCAGCAAGGTCGGAAGCACAGATACGCAGTATTTT.

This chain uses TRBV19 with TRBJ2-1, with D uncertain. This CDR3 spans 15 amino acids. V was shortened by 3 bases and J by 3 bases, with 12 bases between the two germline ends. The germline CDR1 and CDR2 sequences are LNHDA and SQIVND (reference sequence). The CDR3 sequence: CASSIIPVDYNEQFF. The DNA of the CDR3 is TGTGCCAGTAGTATTATCCCAGTGGACTACAATGAGCAGTTCTTC.

The CDR3 protein is CASSSGLAGELDEQYF. CDR3 nucleotides: TGTGCCAGCAGCTCCGGACTAGCGGGTGAACTCGACGAGCAGTACTTC. The chain links TRBV7-9 to TRBJ2-7; TRBD2 matches at 11 bases. The V gene's germline CDR1 is SEHNR and CDR2 FQNEAQ (reference sequence). This CDR3 is 16 amino acids long. The trim removed 4 bases at V and 5 bases at J, leaving 10 bases unmatched.

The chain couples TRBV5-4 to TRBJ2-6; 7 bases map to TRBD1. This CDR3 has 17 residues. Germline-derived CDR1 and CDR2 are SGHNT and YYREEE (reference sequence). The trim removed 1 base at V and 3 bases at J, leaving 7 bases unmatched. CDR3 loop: CASSLLGQFFGANVLTF. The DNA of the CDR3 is TGTGCCAGCAGCTTGTTGGGACAGTTTTTTGGGGCCAACGTCCTGACTTTC.